This TCR beta chain was retrieved from a study of OX40 agonist ivuxolimab in advanced cancers. The wider study: Hepatocellular carcinoma, melanoma, renal cell or head and neck cancer occurred in dose-escalation patients. Earlier treatment with anti-PD-1, anti-PD-L1 or anti-CTLA-4 was permitted, and roughly 40% had received some.

Assay: immunoSEQ multiplex PCR; the TCRdb copy retains only in-frame clones and omits some. The data show 35,000 to 40,000 clones, roughly 82% seen once. This clone has just one count. This TCR derives from an adult with an advanced solid tumor such as melanoma, head and neck, liver or kidney cancer. Sample: CD4+ or CD8+ T cells sorted from blood, taken in a trial of the OX40 agonist ivuxolimab.

Here the CDR3 DNA reads TGCGCCAGCAGCTTGGTACCGAGCGGGGGGGCTTCTGAGACCCAGTACTTC. Its protein product is CASSLVPSGGASETQYF. V usage is TRBV5-1 and J usage is TRBJ2-5, with TRBD2 matching over 10 bases. The CDR3 totals 17 residues. CDR1 SGHRS and CDR2 YFSETQ come from the germline V gene. J gave up 5 bases and V 0 bases, and 10 bases lay outside the gene matches.